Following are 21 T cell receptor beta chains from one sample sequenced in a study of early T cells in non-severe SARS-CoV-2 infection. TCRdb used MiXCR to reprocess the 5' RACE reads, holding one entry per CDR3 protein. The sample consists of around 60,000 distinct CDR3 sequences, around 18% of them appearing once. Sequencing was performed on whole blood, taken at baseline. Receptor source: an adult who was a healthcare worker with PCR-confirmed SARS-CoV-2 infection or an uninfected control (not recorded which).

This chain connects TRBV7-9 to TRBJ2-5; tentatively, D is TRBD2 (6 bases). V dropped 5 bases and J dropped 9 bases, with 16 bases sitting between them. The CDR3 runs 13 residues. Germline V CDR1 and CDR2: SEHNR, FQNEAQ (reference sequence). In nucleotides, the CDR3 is TGTGCCAGCAGCGCAGAGGAGGGATTGGCCCAGTACTTC. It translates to CASSAEEGLAQYF.

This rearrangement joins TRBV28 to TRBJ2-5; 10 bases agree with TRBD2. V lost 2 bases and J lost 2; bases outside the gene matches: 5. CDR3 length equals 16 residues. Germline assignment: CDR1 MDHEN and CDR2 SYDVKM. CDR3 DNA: TGTGCCAGCAGTTTACCTATAGCGGGGGGACAAGAGACCCAGTACTTC. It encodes CASSLPIAGGQETQYF.

CDR3 sequence: CSVFSGGFTPSTDTQYF. CDR3 nucleotide sequence: TGCAGCGTTTTTAGCGGGGGGTTCACCCCTAGCACAGATACGCAGTATTTT. The rearrangement links TRBV29-1 to TRBJ2-3, with 10 bases identical to TRBD2. The CDR3 is 17 amino acids. Germline V gene data show CDR1 as SQVTM and CDR2 as ANQGSEA. V lost 5 bases and J lost 0; bases outside the gene matches: 11.

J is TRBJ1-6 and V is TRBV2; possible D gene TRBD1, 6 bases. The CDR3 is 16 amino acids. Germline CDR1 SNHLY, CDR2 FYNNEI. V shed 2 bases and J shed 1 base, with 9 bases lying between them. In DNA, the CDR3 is TGTGCCAGCAGTGAAAGGCAGGGGTCCTATAATTCACCCCTCCACTTT. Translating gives CASSERQGSYNSPLHF.

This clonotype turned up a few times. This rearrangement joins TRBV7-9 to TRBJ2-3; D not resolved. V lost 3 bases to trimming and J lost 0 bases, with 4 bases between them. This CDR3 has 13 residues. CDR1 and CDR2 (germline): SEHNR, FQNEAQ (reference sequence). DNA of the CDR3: TGTGCCAGCAGCTTTGGCAGCACAGATACGCAGTATTTT. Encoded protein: CASSFGSTDTQYF.

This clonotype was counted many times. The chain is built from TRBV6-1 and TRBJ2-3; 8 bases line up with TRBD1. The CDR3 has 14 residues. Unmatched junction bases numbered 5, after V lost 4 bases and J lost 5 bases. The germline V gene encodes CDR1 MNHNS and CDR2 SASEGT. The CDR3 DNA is TGTGCCAGCAGTGCCAGGGGGCTTAGAGATACGCAGTATTTT. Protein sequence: CASSARGLRDTQYF.

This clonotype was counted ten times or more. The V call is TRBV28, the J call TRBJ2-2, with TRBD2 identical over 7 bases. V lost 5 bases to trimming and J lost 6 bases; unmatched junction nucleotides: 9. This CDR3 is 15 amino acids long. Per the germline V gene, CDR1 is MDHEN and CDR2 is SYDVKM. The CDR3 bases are TGTGCCAGCAGTAATCGGGGGGTCCAGGCCGGGGAGCTGTTTTTT. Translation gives CASSNRGVQAGELFF.

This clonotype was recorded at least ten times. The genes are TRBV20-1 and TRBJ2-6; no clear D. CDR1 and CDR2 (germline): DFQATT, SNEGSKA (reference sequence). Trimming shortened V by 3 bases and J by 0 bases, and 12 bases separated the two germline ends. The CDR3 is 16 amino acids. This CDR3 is CSARTSGFSGANVLTF. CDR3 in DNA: TGCAGTGCTAGGACTTCCGGTTTCTCTGGGGCCAACGTCCTGACTTTC.

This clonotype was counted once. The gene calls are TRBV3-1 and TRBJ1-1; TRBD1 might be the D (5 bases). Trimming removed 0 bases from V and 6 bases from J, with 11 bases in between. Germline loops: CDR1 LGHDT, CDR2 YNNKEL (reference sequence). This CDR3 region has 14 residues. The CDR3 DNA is TGTGCCAGCAGCCAAGATGTAGGGGTCTCTGAAGCTTTCTTT. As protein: CASSQDVGVSEAFF. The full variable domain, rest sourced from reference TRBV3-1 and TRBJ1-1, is DTAVSQTPKYLVTQMGNDKSIKCEQNLGHDTMYWYKQDSKKFLKIMFSYNNKELIINETVPNRFSPKSPDKAHLNLHINSLELGDSAVYFCASSQDVGVSEAFFGQGTRLTVV.

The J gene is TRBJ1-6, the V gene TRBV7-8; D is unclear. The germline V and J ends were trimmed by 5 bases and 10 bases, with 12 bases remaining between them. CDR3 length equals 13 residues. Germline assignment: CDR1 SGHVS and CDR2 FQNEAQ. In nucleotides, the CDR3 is TGTGCCAGCAGCCCCCCGGGCGAATCACCCCTCCACTTT. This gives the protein CASSPPGESPLHF.

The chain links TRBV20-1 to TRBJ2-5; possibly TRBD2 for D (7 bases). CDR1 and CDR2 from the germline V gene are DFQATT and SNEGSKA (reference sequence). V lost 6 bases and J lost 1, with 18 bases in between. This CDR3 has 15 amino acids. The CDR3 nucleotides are TGCAGTGCCCAGGGGCTAGCGGCTACCCAAGAGACCCAGTACTTC. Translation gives CSAQGLAATQETQYF.

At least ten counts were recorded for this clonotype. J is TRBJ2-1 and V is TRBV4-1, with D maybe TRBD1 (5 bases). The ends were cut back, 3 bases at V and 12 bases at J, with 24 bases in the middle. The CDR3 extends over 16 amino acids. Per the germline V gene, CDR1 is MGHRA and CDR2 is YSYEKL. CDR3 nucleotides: TGCGCCAGCAGCCACCTCGGATCAGGGCTTCGTTTGGTGCAGTTCTTC. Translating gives CASSHLGSGLRLVQFF.

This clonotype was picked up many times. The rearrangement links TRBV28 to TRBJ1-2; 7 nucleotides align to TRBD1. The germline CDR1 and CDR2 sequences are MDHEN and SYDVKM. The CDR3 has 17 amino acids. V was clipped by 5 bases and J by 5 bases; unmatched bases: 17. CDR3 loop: CASSPWGGLTGNYGYTF. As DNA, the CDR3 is TGTGCCAGCAGTCCATGGGGGGGACTGACAGGGAATTATGGCTACACCTTC.

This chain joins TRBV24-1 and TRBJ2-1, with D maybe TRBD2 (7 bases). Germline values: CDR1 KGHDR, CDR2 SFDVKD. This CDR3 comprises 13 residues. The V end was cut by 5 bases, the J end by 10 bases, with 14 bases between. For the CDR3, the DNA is TGTGCCACCAGTGTCATCAGGGGAGGGGAGCAGTTCTTC. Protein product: CATSVIRGGEQFF.

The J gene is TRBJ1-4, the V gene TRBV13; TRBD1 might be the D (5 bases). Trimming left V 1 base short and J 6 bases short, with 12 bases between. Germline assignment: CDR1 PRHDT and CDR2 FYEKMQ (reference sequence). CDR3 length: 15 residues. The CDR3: CASSLVGQSYEKLFF. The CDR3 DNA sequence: TGTGCCAGCAGCTTAGTAGGACAATCCTATGAAAAACTGTTTTTT.

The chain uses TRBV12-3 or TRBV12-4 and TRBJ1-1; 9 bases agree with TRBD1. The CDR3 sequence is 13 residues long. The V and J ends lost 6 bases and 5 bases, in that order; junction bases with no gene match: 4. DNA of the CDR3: TGTGCCAGCAGGGGACAGGGAGGGACTGAAGCTTTCTTT. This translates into CASRGQGGTEAFF.

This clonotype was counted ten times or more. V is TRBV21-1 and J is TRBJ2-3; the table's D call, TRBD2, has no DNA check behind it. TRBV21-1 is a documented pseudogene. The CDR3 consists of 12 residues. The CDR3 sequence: CAGLASADTQYF. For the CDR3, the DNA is TGTGCCGGACTAGCGTCAGCAGATACGCAGTATTTT.

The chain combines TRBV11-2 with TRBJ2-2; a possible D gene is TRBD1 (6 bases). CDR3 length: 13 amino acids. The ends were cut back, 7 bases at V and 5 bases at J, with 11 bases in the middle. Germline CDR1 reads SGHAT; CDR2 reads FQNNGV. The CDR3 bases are TGTGCCAGCACCTACAGGGAAACCGGGGAGCTGTTTTTT. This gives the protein CASTYRETGELFF.

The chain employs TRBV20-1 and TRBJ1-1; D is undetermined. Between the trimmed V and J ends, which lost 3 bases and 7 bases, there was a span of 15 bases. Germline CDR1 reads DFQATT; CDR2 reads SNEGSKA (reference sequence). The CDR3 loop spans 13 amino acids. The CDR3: CSASSRVFNEAFF. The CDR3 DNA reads TGCAGTGCTAGCTCCCGGGTCTTTAATGAAGCTTTCTTT.

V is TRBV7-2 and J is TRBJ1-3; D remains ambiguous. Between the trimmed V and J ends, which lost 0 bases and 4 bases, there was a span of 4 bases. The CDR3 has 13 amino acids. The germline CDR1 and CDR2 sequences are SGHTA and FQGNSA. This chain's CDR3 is CASSLALGNTIYF. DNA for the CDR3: TGTGCCAGCAGCTTAGCACTAGGAAACACCATATATTTT.

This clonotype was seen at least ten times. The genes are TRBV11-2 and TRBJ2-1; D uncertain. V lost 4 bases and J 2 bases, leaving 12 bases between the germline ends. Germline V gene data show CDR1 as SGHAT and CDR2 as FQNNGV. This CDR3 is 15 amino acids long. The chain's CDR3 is CASSSESATYNEQFF. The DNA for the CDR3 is TGTGCCAGCAGCTCCGAGAGCGCCACCTACAATGAGCAGTTCTTC.